This T cell receptor (beta chain) was identified during a study of blood T cell repertoires in COVID-19. Overall study: Acute and convalescent COVID-19 samples came from the United States, Italy and Spain.

Generated by immunoSEQ multiplex PCR, the TCRdb table keeps only in-frame clones and is missing some. The sample consists of about 140,000 clones, about 86% of them appearing once. The sequenced sample was peripheral blood. The clonotype originates from a human donor in a cohort sampled during active COVID-19.

CDR3 sequence reads: CASSLGGSGAYGYTF. Written as DNA, the CDR3 is TGTGCCAGCAGCTTAGGAGGGAGTGGCGCCTATGGCTACACCTTC. This rearrangement joins TRBV7-8 to TRBJ1-2, with D uncertain. Germline CDR1 and CDR2: SGHVS and FQNEAQ. The V end lost 1 base, the J end lost 4 bases, and 13 bases lay between the germline ends. The CDR3 has 15 amino acids.